This TCR beta chain was sequenced in a study of response to subunit inactivated influenza vaccine. Study-wide results and limits: The authors put forward the suggestion that each seasonal influenza vaccination may bring in only a limited number of new T cells.

There are 15 residues in the CDR3. Germline trimming cut 0 bases from V and 11 bases from J; bases unmatched to any gene: 13. The germline gives CDR1 SGHRS, CDR2 YFSETQ. TCRdb reprocessed the RT-PCR reads via MiXCR and lists one record per CDR3 protein. The data show 250,000 to 350,000 distinct CDR3 sequences, 22% seen once. There are a few counts of this clonotype. What it recognizes is unknown. This receptor was obtained from a man between 50 and 70 years old who received an inactivated influenza vaccine. The material was PBMCs from blood, obtained around 22 months after vaccination. V is TRBV5-1 and J is TRBJ1-1; 7 nucleotides align to TRBD1. In DNA, the CDR3 is TGCGCCAGCAGCTTGGACGGACAGGAGATCCGTGGGGCTTTCTTT. Its protein is CASSLDGQEIRGAFF.